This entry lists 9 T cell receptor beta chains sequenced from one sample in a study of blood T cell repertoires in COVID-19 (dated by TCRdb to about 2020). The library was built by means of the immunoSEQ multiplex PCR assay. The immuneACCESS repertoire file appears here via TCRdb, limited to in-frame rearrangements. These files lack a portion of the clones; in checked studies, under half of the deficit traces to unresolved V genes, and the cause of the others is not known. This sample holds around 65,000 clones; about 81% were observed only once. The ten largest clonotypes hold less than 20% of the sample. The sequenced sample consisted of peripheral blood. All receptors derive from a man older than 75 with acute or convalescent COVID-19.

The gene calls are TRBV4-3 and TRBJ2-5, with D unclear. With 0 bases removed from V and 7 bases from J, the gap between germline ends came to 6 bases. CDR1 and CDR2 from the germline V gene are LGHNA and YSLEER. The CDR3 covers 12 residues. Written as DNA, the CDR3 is TGCGCCAGCAGCCAAGATTCGGGGACCCAGTACTTC. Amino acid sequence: CASSQDSGTQYF.

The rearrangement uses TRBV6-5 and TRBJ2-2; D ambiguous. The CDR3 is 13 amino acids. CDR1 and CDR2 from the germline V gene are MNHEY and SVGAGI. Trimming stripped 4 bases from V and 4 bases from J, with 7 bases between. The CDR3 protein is CASSLWSTGELFF. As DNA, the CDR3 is TGTGCCAGCAGTTTATGGAGCACCGGGGAGCTGTTTTTT.

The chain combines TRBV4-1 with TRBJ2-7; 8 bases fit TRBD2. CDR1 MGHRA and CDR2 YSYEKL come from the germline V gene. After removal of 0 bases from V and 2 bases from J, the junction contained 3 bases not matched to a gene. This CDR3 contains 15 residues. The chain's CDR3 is CASSQDPGGAYEQYF. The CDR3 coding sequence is TGCGCCAGCAGCCAAGACCCGGGAGGGGCCTACGAGCAGTACTTC.

CDR3 loop: CASSGGQGYHEQYF. CDR3 DNA: TGTGCCAGCAGCGGAGGACAGGGTTACCACGAGCAGTACTTC. The V and J genes are TRBV5-6 and TRBJ2-7; 8 positions match TRBD1. Germline CDR1 and CDR2: SGHDT and YYEEEE. V shed 4 bases, J shed 5 bases, and the junction held 8 bases outside the gene matches. This CDR3 comprises 14 residues.

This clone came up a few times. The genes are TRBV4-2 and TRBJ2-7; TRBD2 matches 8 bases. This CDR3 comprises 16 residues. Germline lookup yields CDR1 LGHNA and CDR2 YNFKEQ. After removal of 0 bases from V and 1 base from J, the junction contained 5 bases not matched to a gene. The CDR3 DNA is TGTGCCAGCAGCCAAGAACTAGCGGCACCTTCCTACGAGCAGTACTTC. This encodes CASSQELAAPSYEQYF.

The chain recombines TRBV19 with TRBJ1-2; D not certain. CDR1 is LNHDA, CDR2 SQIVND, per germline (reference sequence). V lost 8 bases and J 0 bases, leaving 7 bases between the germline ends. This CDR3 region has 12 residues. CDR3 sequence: CASWETNYGYTF. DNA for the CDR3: TGTGCCAGTTGGGAGACTAACTATGGCTACACCTTC. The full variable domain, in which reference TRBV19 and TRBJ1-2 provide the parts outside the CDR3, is DGGITQSPKYLFRKEGQNVTLSCEQNLNHDAMYWYRQDPGQGLRLIYYSQIVNDFQKGDIAEGYSVSREKKESFPLTVTSAQKNPTAFYLCASWETNYGYTFGSGTRLTVV.

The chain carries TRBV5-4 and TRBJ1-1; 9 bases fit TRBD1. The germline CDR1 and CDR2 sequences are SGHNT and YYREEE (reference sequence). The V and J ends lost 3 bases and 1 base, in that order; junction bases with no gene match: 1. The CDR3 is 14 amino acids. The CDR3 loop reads CASSSTGGNTEAFF. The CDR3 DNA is TGTGCCAGCAGCTCGACAGGGGGGAACACTGAAGCTTTCTTT.

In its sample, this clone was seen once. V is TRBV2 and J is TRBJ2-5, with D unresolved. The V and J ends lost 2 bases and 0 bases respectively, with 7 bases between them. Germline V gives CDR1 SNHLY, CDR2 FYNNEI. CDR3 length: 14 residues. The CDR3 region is CASSEISYQETQYF. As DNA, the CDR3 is TGTGCCAGCAGTGAAATATCGTACCAAGAGACCCAGTACTTC.

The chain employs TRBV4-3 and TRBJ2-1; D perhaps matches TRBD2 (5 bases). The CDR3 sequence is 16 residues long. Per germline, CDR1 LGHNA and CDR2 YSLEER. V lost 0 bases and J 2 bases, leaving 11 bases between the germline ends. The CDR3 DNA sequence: TGCGCCAGCAGCCAAGATATAGGGAGCACCTACAATGAGCAGTTCTTC. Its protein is CASSQDIGSTYNEQFF.